This paragraph reports one TCR beta chain. The antigen is unknown. Each individual donor underwent a draw of 8.5 to 10 milliliters of peripheral blood. The total RNA that was extracted per sample amounted to at least 5 micrograms. The entry originates in a study of blood T cells in healthy people across ages. General observations from the study: More naive CD4+ cells and higher diversity were found in long-lived than in aged donors.

The use of a sample-barcoded 5' primer and a J-beta primer mix characterized a second PCR of 7 to 11 cycles. TCRdb analysed the 5' RACE reads with MiXCR anew, one entry per CDR3 protein. The sample yields fewer than 1,200,000 distinct CDR3 sequences, 25% seen once. The V gene's germline CDR1 is SQVTM and CDR2 ANQGSEA. The V end was cut by 0 bases, the J end by 2 bases, with 12 bases between. The CDR3 runs to 15 residues. The data also belong to a second study, concerning T cells of mothers and their children. As that study records: The entire RNA extract went into cDNA synthesis at approximately 1.6 ug per 15 ul.

This rearrangement joins TRBV29-1 to TRBJ2-3, with D possibly TRBD2 on 5 matching bases. The receptor's source is a girl aged 2-10 years in good health. Sequenced sample: blood. CDR3 coding DNA: TGCAGCGTTGAAGATCGGCGGGTTCACACAGATACGCAGTATTTT. It yields the protein CSVEDRRVHTDTQYF.